This T cell receptor (beta chain) originates from a study of blood T cells in healthy people across ages. Study background: In model experiments, template switching was able to capture about one barcoded beta molecule for every two T cells that were present.

For the second PCR, which ran for about 7 to 11 cycles, a sample-barcoded 5' primer and a J-beta primer mix were used. Through a template-switch adaptor with 12 random nucleotides, each cDNA molecule received a tag. Using its own MiXCR run on the 5' RACE reads, TCRdb lists one record per CDR3 protein. The profile shows roughly 1.7 million distinct CDR3 sequences, around 35% of them singletons. The CDR3 has 17 residues. The V gene end was trimmed by 1 base and the J gene end by 3 bases; junction bases not matched to a gene: 10. The germline V gene has CDR1 SGHAT and CDR2 FQNNGV. This clonotype was observed a few times.

The clonotype comes from a woman in her twenties or thirties in good health. The rearrangement joins TRBV11-2 to TRBJ2-7, with 9 bases aligning to TRBD2. What was sequenced was blood. The CDR3 loop reads CASSLGAASGAFYEQYF. The CDR3 bases are TGTGCCAGCAGCTTAGGAGCCGCTAGCGGGGCCTTCTACGAGCAGTACTTC.